This passage covers 13 T cell receptor beta chains from one sample sequenced in a study of T cells in Graves' hyperthyroidism and ophthalmopathy. Amplification of TCR beta CDR3 regions used RNA as the template. In the first-round RT-PCR of the TCR CDR3, the HTBI primer set was used. TCRdb re-called the multiplex PCR reads with MiXCR, one entry per CDR3 protein. The sample holds approximately 690,000 distinct CDR3 sequences, 20% to 25% seen once. Sequences were obtained from blood. Source of these receptors: a man aged 25-40 years with Graves' ophthalmopathy.

This clonotype was observed at least ten times. V usage is TRBV5-1 and J usage is TRBJ2-1; no firm D call. V was cut by 4 bases and J by 0 bases, with 14 bases left in between. This CDR3 is 16 amino acids long. CDR1 and CDR2 (germline): SGHRS, YFSETQ. CDR3 amino acids: CASSPEAWSSYNEQFF. As DNA, the CDR3 is TGCGCCAGCAGCCCTGAGGCGTGGAGCTCCTACAATGAGCAGTTCTTC.

This clonotype appeared many times. The V call is TRBV5-1, the J call TRBJ2-3, with 10 bases that match TRBD2. V was pared by 1 base and J by 3 bases, with 5 bases of the junction left unmatched. CDR3 length: 16 amino acids. CDR1 and CDR2 (germline): SGHRS, YFSETQ. CDR3 residues: CASSLRASGRTDTQYF. CDR3 bases: TGCGCCAGCAGCTTGCGGGCTAGCGGGAGAACAGATACGCAGTATTTT.

The chain couples TRBV11-1 to TRBJ2-3; 8 bases map to TRBD2. CDR1 SGHAT and CDR2 FQDESV come from the germline V gene (reference sequence). The J segment lost 0 bases and the V segment lost 3 bases, leaving 8 bases of the junction unmatched. This CDR3 contains 17 residues. The DNA of the CDR3 is TGTGCCAGCAGCTTCTGGCTTAGCGGGGACAGCACAGATACGCAGTATTTT. Translated, it gives CASSFWLSGDSTDTQYF.

This chain joins TRBV24-1 and TRBJ2-3, with D perhaps given as TRBD1 or TRBD2 (6 bases each). The CDR3 sequence is 14 residues long. CDR1 and CDR2 (germline): KGHDR, SFDVKD. V lost 4 bases, J lost 4 bases, and 11 bases lay in between. The CDR3 reads CATSELGGPDTQYF. The DNA of the CDR3 is TGTGCCACCAGTGAGCTGGGGGGCCCAGATACGCAGTATTTT.

This clonotype was observed many times. The chain employs TRBV11-2 and TRBJ2-5; D unclear. V was clipped by 0 bases and J by 5 bases, with 7 bases between them. The CDR3 extends over 13 amino acids. The germline CDR1 and CDR2 sequences are SGHAT and FQNNGV. Here the CDR3 DNA reads TGTGCCAGCAGCTTAGAAAGATGGGAGACCCAGTACTTC. This gives the protein CASSLERWETQYF.

This clonotype was detected a few times. The rearrangement uses TRBV6-1 and TRBJ1-1, with D possibly being TRBD1 (5 bases). V was trimmed by 3 bases and J by 6 bases, leaving 23 bases between them. The germline V gene encodes CDR1 MNHNS and CDR2 SASEGT. The CDR3 loop spans 17 amino acids. The CDR3 nucleotides read TGTGCCAGCAGTGACCTAGCTAGGGACCGATCAAAGGCTGAAGCTTTCTTT. Residues: CASSDLARDRSKAEAFF.

This chain connects TRBV11-2 to TRBJ2-1; D is possibly TRBD2 (6 bases). The CDR3 consists of 17 residues. V was trimmed by 3 bases and J by 0 bases, leaving 15 bases between them. Germline V gene sequence: CDR1 SGHAT, CDR2 FQNNGV. The CDR3 here is CASSLLLRGSSYNEQFF. DNA of the CDR3: TGTGCCAGCAGCTTGCTTCTACGGGGGAGCTCCTACAATGAGCAGTTCTTC. Together with reference TRBV11-2 and TRBJ2-1, the CDR3 gives the full variable domain: EAGVAQSPRYKIIEKRQSVAFWCNPISGHATLYWYQQILGQGPKLLIQFQNNGVVDDSQLPKDRFSAERLKGVDSTLKIQPAKLEDSAVYLCASSLLLRGSSYNEQFFGPGTRLTVL.

There are a few counts of this clonotype. This sequence joins TRBV19 and TRBJ2-6; D possibly corresponds to TRBD1 (6 bases). Germline V CDR1 and CDR2: LNHDA, SQIVND (reference sequence). Trimming cost V 1 base and J 0 bases, with 10 bases left between them. The CDR3 extends over 17 amino acids. CDR3 bases: TGTGCCAGTAGTATAGGCAGGGGATTCTCTGGGGCCAACGTCCTGACTTTC. This sequence encodes CASSIGRGFSGANVLTF.

In this sample, this clonotype turned up many times. V usage is TRBV7-8 and J usage is TRBJ2-7; TRBD1 agrees at 10 bases. This CDR3 is built from 16 residues. CDR1 and CDR2 from the germline V gene are SGHVS and FQNEAQ. V was pared by 4 bases and J by 2 bases, with 8 bases of the junction left unmatched. The CDR3 DNA is TGTGCCAGCAGCTCCCGACAGGGGGCTGCCCCCTACGAGCAGTACTTC. It encodes CASSSRQGAAPYEQYF.

The chain links TRBV4-1 to TRBJ2-3; TRBD2 matches 10 bases. Germline loops: CDR1 MGHRA, CDR2 YSYEKL. J lost 4 bases, V lost 1 base, and 2 bases had no gene match. This CDR3 is built from 15 residues. CDR3 protein: CASSQAGTSADTQYF. In DNA form, the CDR3 reads TGCGCCAGCAGCCAAGCAGGGACTAGCGCAGATACGCAGTATTTT.

The chain recombines TRBV4-1 with TRBJ2-3, with D perhaps TRBD1 or TRBD2 (5 bases each). Trimming removed 2 bases at V and 3 bases at J, with 9 bases between. The CDR3 has 14 residues. CDR1 is MGHRA, CDR2 YSYEKL, per germline. The CDR3 loop is CASSQTGPTDTQYF. Here the CDR3 DNA reads TGCGCCAGCAGCCAAACGGGACCTACAGATACGCAGTATTTT.

This clonotype occurred once. The chain has TRBV7-2 and TRBJ2-6; 7 nucleotides line up with TRBD1. The CDR3 length is 15 residues. The germline V gene encodes CDR1 SGHTA and CDR2 FQGNSA. With V trimmed by 5 bases and J by 4 bases, 5 bases remained unmatched. The CDR3 protein is CASSLQGRGANVLTF. CDR3 coding DNA: TGTGCCAGCAGCCTACAGGGGCGAGGGGCCAACGTCCTGACTTTC.

This clonotype was counted many times. The genes are TRBV18 and TRBJ1-3, with TRBD1 as a possible D gene (5 bases). Germline-derived CDR1 and CDR2 are KGHSH and LQKENI. V was trimmed by 8 bases and J by 3 bases, leaving 11 bases between them. There are 13 residues in the CDR3. CDR3 sequence reads: CASTGTVGNTIYF. CDR3 sequence (DNA): TGTGCCAGCACCGGGACGGTTGGAAACACCATATATTTT.